This TCR beta chain was identified in a study of cytomegalovirus exposure and HLA in healthy donors. The V gene end was trimmed by 0 bases and the J gene end by 5 bases; junction bases not matched to a gene: 10. The CDR3 contains 18 residues. Looked up from germline, CDR1 is SNHLY and CDR2 is FYNNEI. PCR involved 60 Vbeta and 13 Jbeta primers. Only in-frame clones appear in the TCRdb table, and some are missing; sequencing was by immunoSEQ multiplex PCR. Found here are over 200,000 clones, roughly 79% of them singletons; the top ten hold approximately 0.62%. The gene calls are TRBV2 and TRBJ2-5; 12 bases agree with TRBD2. The source is a woman in her forties in good health and CMV-seronegative. Sequences were obtained from PBMCs. CDR3 nucleotides: TGTGCCAGCAGTGAAGCCAGGACTAGCGGGACCTATCGGGAGACCCAGTACTTC. The encoded protein is CASSEARTSGTYRETQYF.